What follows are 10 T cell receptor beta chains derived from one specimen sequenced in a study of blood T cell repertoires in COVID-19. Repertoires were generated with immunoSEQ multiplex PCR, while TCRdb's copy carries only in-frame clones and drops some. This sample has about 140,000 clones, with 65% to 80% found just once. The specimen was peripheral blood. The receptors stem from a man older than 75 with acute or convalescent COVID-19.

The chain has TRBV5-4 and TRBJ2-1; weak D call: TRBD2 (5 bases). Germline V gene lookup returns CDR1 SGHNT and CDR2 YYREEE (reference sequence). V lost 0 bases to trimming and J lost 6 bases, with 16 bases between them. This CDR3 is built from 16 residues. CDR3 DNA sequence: TGTGCCAGCAGCTTGGCCTCTCTAGCAGGTGTCAATGAGCAGTTCTTC. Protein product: CASSLASLAGVNEQFF.

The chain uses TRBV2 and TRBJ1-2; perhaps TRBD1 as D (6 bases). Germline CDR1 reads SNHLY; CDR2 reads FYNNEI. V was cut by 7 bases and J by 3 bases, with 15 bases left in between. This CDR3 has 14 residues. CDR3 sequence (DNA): TGTGCCAGCAACCCGGGGGGGCGTCACTATGGCTACACCTTC. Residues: CASNPGGRHYGYTF.

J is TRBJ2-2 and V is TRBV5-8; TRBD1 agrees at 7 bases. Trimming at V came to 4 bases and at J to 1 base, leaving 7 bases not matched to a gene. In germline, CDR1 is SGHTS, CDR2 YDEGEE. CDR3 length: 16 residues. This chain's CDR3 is CASSLGQVMNTGELFF. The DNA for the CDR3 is TGTGCCAGCAGCCTTGGACAGGTTATGAACACCGGGGAGCTGTTTTTT.

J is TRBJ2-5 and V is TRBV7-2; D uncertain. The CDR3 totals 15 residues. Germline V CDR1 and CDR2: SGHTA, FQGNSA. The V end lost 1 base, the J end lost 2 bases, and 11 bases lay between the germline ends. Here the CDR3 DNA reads TGTGCCAGCAGCTTAGGAGGAGCTTCTCAAGAGACCCAGTACTTC. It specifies CASSLGGASQETQYF.

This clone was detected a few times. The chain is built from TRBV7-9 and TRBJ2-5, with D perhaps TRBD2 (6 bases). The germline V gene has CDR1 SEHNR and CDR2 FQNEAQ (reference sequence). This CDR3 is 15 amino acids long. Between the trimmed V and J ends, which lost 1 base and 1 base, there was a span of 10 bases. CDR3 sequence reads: CASSLGASVQETQYF. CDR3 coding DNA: TGTGCCAGCAGCTTAGGGGCTAGCGTCCAAGAGACCCAGTACTTC.

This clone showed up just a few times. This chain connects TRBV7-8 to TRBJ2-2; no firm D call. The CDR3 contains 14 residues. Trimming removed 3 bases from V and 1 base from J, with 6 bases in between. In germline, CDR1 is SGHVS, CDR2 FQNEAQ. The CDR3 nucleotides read TGTGCCAGCAGCTTCTTTAGGAACACCGGGGAGCTGTTTTTT. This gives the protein CASSFFRNTGELFF. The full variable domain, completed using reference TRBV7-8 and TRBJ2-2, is GAGVSQSPRYKVAKRGQDVALRCDPISGHVSLFWYQQALGQGPEFLTYFQNEAQLDKSGLPSDRFFAERPEGSVSTLKIQRTQQEDSAVYLCASSFFRNTGELFFGEGSRLTVL.

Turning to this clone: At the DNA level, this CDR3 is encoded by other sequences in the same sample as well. The CDR3 DNA follows: TGTGCCAGCAGCGTAACAGAGAACACTGAAGCTTTCTTT. It translates to CASSVTENTEAFF. This chain links TRBV9 with TRBJ1-1; D ambiguous. The CDR3 loop spans 13 amino acids. V dropped 1 base and J dropped 1 base, with 5 bases sitting between them. Germline CDR1 reads SGDLS; CDR2 reads YYNGEE. Drawing the rest from reference TRBV9 and TRBJ1-1, the complete variable domain is DSGVTQTPKHLITATGQRVTLRCSPRSGDLSVYWYQQSLDQGLQFLIQYYNGEERAKGNILERFSAQQFPDLHSELNLSSLELGDSALYFCASSVTENTEAFFGQGTRLTVV.

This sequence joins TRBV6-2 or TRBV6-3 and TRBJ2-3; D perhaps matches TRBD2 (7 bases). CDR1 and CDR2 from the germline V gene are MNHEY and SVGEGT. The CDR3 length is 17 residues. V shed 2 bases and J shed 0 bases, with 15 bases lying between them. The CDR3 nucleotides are TGTGCCAGCAGTTACCCGTGGGGGCGGGGGAGCACAGATACGCAGTATTTT. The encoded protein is CASSYPWGRGSTDTQYF.

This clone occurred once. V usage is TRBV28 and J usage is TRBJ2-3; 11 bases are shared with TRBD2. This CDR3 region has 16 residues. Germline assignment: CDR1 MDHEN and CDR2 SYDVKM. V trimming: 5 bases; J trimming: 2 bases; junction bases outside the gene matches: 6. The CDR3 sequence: CASSPRLAGTTDTQYF. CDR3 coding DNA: TGTGCCAGCAGTCCCCGACTAGCGGGGACCACAGATACGCAGTATTTT.

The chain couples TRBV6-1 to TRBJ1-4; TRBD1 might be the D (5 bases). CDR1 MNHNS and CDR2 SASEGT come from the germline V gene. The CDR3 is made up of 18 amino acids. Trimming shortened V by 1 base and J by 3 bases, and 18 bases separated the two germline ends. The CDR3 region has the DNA TGTGCCAGCAGTGAAGGGCCCTGGTGGGGGGGACCTAATGAAAAACTGTTTTTT. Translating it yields CASSEGPWWGGPNEKLFF.